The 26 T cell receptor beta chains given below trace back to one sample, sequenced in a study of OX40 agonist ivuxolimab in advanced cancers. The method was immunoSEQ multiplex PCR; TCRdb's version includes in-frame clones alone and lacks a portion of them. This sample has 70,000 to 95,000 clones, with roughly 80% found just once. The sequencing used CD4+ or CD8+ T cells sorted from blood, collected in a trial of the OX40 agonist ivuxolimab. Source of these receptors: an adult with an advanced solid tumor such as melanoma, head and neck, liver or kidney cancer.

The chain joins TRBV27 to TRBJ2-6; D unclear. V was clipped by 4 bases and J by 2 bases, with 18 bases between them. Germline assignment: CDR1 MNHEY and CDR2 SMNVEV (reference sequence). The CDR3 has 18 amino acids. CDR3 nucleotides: TGTGCCAGCAGTTCCATTTTTTCTTCTCCTCCTGGGGCCAACGTCCTGACTTTC. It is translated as CASSSIFSSPPGANVLTF.

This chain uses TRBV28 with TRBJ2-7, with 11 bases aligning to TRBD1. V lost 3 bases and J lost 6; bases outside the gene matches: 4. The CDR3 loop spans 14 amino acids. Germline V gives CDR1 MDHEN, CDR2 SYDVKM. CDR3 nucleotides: TGTGCCAGCAGTTTGGCCGGGACAGGGGGCGAGCAGTACTTC. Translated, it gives CASSLAGTGGEQYF. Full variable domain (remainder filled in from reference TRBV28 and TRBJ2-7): DVKVTQSSRYLVKRTGEKVFLECVQDMDHENMFWYRQDPGLGLRLIYFSYDVKMKEKGDIPEGYSVSREKKERFSLILESASTNQTSMYLCASSLAGTGGEQYFGPGTRLTVT.

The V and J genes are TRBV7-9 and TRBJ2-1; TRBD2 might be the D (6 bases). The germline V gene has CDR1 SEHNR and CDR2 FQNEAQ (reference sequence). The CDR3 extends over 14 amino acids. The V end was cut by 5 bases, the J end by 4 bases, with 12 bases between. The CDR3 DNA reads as TGTGCCAGCAGCCACCGGACTATTTACAATGAGCAGTTCTTC. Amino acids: CASSHRTIYNEQFF.

The CDR3 reads CASSPEVLAGTYYEQYF. For the CDR3, the DNA is TGTGCCAGCAGCCCTGAGGTTTTAGCGGGGACCTACTACGAGCAGTACTTC. The chain has TRBV9 and TRBJ2-5; 8 bases agree with TRBD2. The J call could be wrong; TRBJ2-7 is a better fit for the DNA end. Germline CDR1 and CDR2: SGDLS and YYNGEE. The length of the CDR3 is 17 residues.

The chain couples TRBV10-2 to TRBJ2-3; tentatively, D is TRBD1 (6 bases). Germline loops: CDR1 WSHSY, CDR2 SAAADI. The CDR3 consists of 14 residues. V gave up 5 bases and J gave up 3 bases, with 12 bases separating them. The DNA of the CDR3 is TGCGCCAGCAGTAGGGGGTACTTGACAGATACGCAGTATTTT. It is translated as CASSRGYLTDTQYF.

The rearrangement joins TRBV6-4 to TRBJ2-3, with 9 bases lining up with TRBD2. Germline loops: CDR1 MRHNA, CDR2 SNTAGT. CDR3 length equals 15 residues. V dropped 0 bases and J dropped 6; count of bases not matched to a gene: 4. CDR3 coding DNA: TGTGCCAGCAGTGACTCTACCAGCGGGGGGGATACGCAGTATTTT. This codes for CASSDSTSGGDTQYF.

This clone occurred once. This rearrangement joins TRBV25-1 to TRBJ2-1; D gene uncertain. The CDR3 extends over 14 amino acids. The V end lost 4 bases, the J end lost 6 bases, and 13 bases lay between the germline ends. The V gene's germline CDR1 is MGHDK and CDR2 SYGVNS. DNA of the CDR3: TGTGCCAGCAGTGCGCTGTCTAGTCGCAATGAGCAGTTCTTC. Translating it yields CASSALSSRNEQFF.

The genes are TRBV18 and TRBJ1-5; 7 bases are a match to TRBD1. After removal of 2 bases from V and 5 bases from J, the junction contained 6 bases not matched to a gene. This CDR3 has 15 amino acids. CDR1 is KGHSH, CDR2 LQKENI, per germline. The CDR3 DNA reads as TGTGCCAGCTCACCAAACGCAGGGGGTTATCAGCCCCAGCATTTT. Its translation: CASSPNAGGYQPQHF.

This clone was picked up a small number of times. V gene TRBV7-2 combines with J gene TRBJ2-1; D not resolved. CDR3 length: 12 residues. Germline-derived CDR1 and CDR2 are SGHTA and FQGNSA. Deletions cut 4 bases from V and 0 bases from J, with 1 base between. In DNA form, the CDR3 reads TGTGCCAGCAGCTACTCCTACAATGAGCAGTTCTTC. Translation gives CASSYSYNEQFF.

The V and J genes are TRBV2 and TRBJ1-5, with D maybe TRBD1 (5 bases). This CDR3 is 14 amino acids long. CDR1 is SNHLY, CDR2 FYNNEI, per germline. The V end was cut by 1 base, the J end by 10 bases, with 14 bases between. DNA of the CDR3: TGTGCCAGCAGTGAAGGGGGACGGCCCAGACCCCAGCATTTT. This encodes CASSEGGRPRPQHF. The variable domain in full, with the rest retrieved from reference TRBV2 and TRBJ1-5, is EPEVTQTPSHQVTQMGQEVILRCVPISNHLYFYWYRQILGQKVEFLVSFYNNEISEKSEIFDDQFSVERPDGSNFTLKIRSTKLEDSAMYFCASSEGGRPRPQHFGDGTRLSIL.

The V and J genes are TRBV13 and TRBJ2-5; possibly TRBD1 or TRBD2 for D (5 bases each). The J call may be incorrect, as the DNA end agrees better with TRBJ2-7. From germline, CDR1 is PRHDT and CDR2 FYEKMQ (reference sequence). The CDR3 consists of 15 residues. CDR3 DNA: TGTGCCAGCAGCTTTCAGGGCGCCCAAGGAGGCGAGCAGTACTTC. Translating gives CASSFQGAQGGEQYF.

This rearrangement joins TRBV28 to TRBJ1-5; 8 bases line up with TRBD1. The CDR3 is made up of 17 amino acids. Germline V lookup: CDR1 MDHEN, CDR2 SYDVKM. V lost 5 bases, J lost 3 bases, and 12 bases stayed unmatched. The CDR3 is CASSQNPRQGSNQPQHF. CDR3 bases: TGTGCCAGCAGTCAGAATCCAAGACAGGGGTCCAATCAGCCCCAGCATTTT.

CDR3 coding DNA: TGCGCCAGCAGCGTGGGACTAGCCCAATACAATGAGCAGTTCTTC. This encodes CASSVGLAQYNEQFF. J is TRBJ2-1 and V is TRBV5-1; TRBD2 matches at 9 bases. The ends lost 4 bases at V and 4 bases at J; junction bases unmatched: 6. The CDR3 has 15 amino acids. In germline, CDR1 is SGHRS, CDR2 YFSETQ.

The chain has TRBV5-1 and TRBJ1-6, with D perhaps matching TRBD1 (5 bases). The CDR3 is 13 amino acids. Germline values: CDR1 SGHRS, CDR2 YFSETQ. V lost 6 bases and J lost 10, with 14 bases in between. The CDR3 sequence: CASMGEGNSPLHF. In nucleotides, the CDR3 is TGCGCCAGCATGGGGGAGGGGAACTCACCCCTCCACTTT.

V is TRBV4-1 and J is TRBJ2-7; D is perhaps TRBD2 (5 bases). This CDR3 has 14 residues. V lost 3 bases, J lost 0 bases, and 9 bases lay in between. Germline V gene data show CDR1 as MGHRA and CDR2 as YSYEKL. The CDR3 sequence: CASSHPGSSYEQYV. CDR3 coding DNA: TGCGCCAGCAGCCACCCGGGGAGCTCCTACGAGCAGTACGTC.

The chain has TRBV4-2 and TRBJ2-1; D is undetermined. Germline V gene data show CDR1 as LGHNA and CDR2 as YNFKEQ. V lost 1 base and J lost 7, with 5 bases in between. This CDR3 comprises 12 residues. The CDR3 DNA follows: TGTGCCAGCAGCCAAGGCTCGAATGAGCAGTTCTTC. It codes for CASSQGSNEQFF.

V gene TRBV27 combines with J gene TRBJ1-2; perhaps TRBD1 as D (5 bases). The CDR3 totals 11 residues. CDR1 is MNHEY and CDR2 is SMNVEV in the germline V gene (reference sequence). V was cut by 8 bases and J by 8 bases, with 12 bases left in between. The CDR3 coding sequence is TGTGCCAGCGGGACTCGGGGGGGCTACACCTTC. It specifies CASGTRGGYTF.

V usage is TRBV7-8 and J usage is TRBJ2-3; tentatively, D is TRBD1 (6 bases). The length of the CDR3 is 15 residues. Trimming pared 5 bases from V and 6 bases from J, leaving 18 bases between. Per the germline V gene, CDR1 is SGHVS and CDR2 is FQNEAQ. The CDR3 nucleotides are TGTGCCAGCAGCCCAGAAGGGGCTGGGGGCGATACGCAGTATTTT. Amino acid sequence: CASSPEGAGGDTQYF.

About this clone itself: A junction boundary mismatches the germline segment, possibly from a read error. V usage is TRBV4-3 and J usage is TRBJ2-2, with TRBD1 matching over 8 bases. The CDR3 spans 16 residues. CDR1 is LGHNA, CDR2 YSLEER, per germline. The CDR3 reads CASSQGTGTYTRELFF. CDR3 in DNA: TGCGCCAGCAGCCAAGGGACAGGGACCTACACCAGGGAGCTGTTTTTT.

This CDR3 reads CASGNYYSYEQYF. The CDR3 DNA reads as TGTGCCAGCGGTAATTATTACTCCTACGAGCAGTACTTC. J is TRBJ2-7 and V is TRBV28; D gene unclear. The CDR3 runs 13 residues. Per the germline V gene, CDR1 is MDHEN and CDR2 is SYDVKM. The V gene lost 8 bases and the J gene lost 0 bases, with 11 bases spanning the gap.

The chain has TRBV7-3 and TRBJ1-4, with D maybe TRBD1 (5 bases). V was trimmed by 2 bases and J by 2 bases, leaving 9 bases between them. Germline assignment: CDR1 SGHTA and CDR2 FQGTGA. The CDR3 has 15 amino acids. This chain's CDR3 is CASSLPTVTNEKLFF. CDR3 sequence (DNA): TGTGCCAGCAGCTTACCGACAGTTACTAATGAAAAACTGTTTTTT. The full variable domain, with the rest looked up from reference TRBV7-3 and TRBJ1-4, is GAGVSQTPSNKVTEKGKYVELRCDPISGHTALYWYRQSLGQGPEFLIYFQGTGAADDSGLPNDRFFAVRPEGSVSTLKIQRTERGDSAVYLCASSLPTVTNEKLFFGSGTQLSVL.

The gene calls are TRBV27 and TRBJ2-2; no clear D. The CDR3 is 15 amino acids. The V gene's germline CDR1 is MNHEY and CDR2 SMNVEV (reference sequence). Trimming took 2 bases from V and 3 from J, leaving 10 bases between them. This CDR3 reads CASSLVGKYTGELFF. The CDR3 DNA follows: TGTGCCAGCAGTTTAGTGGGAAAGTACACCGGGGAGCTGTTTTTT.

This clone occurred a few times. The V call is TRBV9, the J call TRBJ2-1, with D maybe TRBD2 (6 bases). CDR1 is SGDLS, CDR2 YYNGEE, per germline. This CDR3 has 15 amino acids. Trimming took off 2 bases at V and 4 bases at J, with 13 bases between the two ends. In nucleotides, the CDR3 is TGTGCCAGCAGCGTCGCAGCGGCGGGGTACAATGAGCAGTTCTTC. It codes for CASSVAAAGYNEQFF.

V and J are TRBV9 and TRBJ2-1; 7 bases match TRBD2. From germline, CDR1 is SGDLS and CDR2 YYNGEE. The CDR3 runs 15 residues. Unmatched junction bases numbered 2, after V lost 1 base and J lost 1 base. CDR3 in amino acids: CASSVRGVSYNEQFF. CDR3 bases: TGTGCCAGCAGCGTACGGGGGGTGTCCTACAATGAGCAGTTCTTC.

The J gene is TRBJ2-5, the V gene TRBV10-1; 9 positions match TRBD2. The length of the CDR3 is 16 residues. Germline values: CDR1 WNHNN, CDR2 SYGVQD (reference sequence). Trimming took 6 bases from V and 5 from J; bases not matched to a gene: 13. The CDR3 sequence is CASSPRASGAGETQYF. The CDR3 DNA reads TGCGCCAGCAGCCCGAGGGCTAGCGGGGCTGGGGAGACCCAGTACTTC.

The CDR3 nucleotides are TGTGCCACCAGCTTAGCGGGAGTGACCGGGGAGCTGTTTTTT. Its translation: CATSLAGVTGELFF. The chain links TRBV15 to TRBJ2-2, with 9 bases fitting TRBD2. This CDR3 spans 14 amino acids. Germline V CDR1 and CDR2: LNHNV, YYDKDF (reference sequence). Losses at the gene ends were 5 bases for V and 5 bases for J; bases not matched to a gene: 3.